The 22 T cell receptor beta chains reported below all come from one sample, sequenced in a study of cytomegalovirus exposure and HLA in healthy donors. PCR amplification relied on 60 Vbeta primers (plus 13 Jbeta primers). The method was immunoSEQ multiplex PCR; TCRdb's version includes in-frame clones alone and lacks a portion of them. The listing contains about 160,000 clones. The sample comprised PBMCs. Receptor source: a young man in good health and CMV-seronegative.

The V and J genes are TRBV5-4 and TRBJ2-2; 11 positions match TRBD2. In germline, CDR1 is SGHNT, CDR2 YYREEE (reference sequence). The CDR3 sequence is 17 residues long. After removal of 4 bases from V and 1 base from J, the junction contained 6 bases not matched to a gene. In DNA form, the CDR3 reads TGTGCCAGCAGCACCACTAGCGGGAGTGGGAACACCGGGGAGCTGTTTTTT. Translation: CASSTTSGSGNTGELFF.

The chain combines TRBV28 with TRBJ1-4, with no clear D. Germline CDR1 MDHEN, CDR2 SYDVKM. Trimming removed 4 bases at V and 2 bases at J, with 23 bases between. The CDR3 length is 19 residues. The CDR3 loop reads CASSSPVDWRLYTNEKLFF. CDR3 nucleotide sequence: TGTGCCAGCAGTTCCCCCGTTGACTGGCGGCTCTATACTAATGAAAAACTGTTTTTT.

J is TRBJ2-7 and V is TRBV5-1; 8 bases match TRBD1. The CDR3 length is 15 residues. The J segment lost 1 base and the V segment lost 4 bases, leaving 7 bases of the junction unmatched. CDR1 is SGHRS and CDR2 is YFSETQ in the germline V gene. Here the CDR3 DNA reads TGCGCCAGCAGCGCAGGGGGCGGTGAATCCTACGAGCAGTACTTC. The encoded protein is CASSAGGGESYEQYF.

This chain joins TRBV6-5 and TRBJ2-1; D unclear. The CDR3 runs to 16 residues. CDR1 and CDR2 (germline): MNHEY, SVGAGI. Trimming pared 0 bases from V and 0 bases from J, leaving 9 bases between. DNA for the CDR3: TGTGCCAGCAGTTACTCGTTCGTGAGCTCCTACAATGAGCAGTTCTTC. Translating it yields CASSYSFVSSYNEQFF.

This rearrangement joins TRBV28 to TRBJ2-5; perhaps TRBD2 as D (7 bases). Germline V gives CDR1 MDHEN, CDR2 SYDVKM. V was shortened by 5 bases and J by 12 bases, with 22 bases between the two germline ends. The CDR3 runs 14 residues. CDR3 in amino acids: CASSTHQGGGLEYF. In DNA form, the CDR3 reads TGTGCCAGCAGTACCCATCAAGGGGGAGGGTTGGAGTACTTC.

The CDR3 nucleotides read TGTGCCAGCAGTATATCCTCCTCAGGGCTTACTCCCTATGGCTACACCTTC. Its translation: CASSISSSGLTPYGYTF. The chain has TRBV28 and TRBJ1-2; D might be TRBD1 (5 bases). Germline V gene lookup returns CDR1 MDHEN and CDR2 SYDVKM. The CDR3 runs 17 residues. Trimming cost V 5 bases and J 4 bases, with 23 bases left between them.

The rearrangement links TRBV5-4 to TRBJ2-5; 7 positions match TRBD1. Germline V lookup: CDR1 SGHNT, CDR2 YYREEE (reference sequence). After removal of 2 bases from V and 0 bases from J, the junction contained 7 bases not matched to a gene. The CDR3 has 16 residues. DNA for the CDR3: TGTGCCAGCAGCTTATGGACAGGAGGATACCAAGAGACCCAGTACTTC. Amino acid sequence: CASSLWTGGYQETQYF.

The chain uses TRBV13 and TRBJ1-2; 9 bases match TRBD1. Germline V gene sequence: CDR1 PRHDT, CDR2 FYEKMQ (reference sequence). Unmatched junction bases numbered 8, after V lost 5 bases and J lost 4 bases. The CDR3 contains 15 residues. The CDR3 protein is CASSPQGQGGYGYTF. The DNA of the CDR3 is TGTGCCAGCAGCCCTCAGGGACAGGGAGGCTATGGCTACACCTTC.

The chain has TRBV7-8 and TRBJ1-1; 9 bases agree with TRBD1. The CDR3 is 15 residues long. J was trimmed by 3 bases and V by 7 bases; bases with no gene match: 9. Per the germline V gene, CDR1 is SGHVS and CDR2 is FQNEAQ. CDR3 sequence (DNA): TGTGCCAGCACCATATTACAGGGGGCAGACACTGAAGCTTTCTTT. Amino acid sequence: CASTILQGADTEAFF.

The V gene is TRBV15, the J gene TRBJ2-5; no definite D call. The V gene lost 0 bases and the J gene lost 5 bases, with 16 bases spanning the gap. This CDR3 region has 16 residues. CDR1 and CDR2 (germline): LNHNV, YYDKDF (reference sequence). The DNA for the CDR3 is TGTGCCACCAGCAGAGACCTTCGGGTAGCTGGGGAGACCCAGTACTTC. This translates into CATSRDLRVAGETQYF.

The genes are TRBV10-1 and TRBJ2-3; D ambiguous. Germline V gene data show CDR1 as WNHNN and CDR2 as SYGVQD (reference sequence). The CDR3 totals 14 residues. With 7 bases removed from V and 5 bases from J, the gap between germline ends came to 16 bases. Here the CDR3 reads CASTSAGEGDTQYF. Here the CDR3 DNA reads TGCGCCAGCACGAGTGCCGGAGAAGGAGATACGCAGTATTTT.

The chain recombines TRBV21-1 with TRBJ2-5; the table assigns TRBD1, which was not confirmed against the DNA. TRBV21-1 is described as a pseudogene. The CDR3 runs to 15 residues. CDR3 protein: CASSNDRGRSETQYF. The CDR3 DNA sequence: TGTGCCAGCAGCAATGACAGGGGGCGAAGCGAGACCCAGTACTTC.

The chain couples TRBV6-5 to TRBJ1-2, with D hard to call. The germline V gene encodes CDR1 MNHEY and CDR2 SVGAGI. CDR3 size: 16 residues. V gave up 0 bases and J gave up 4 bases, with 15 bases separating them. CDR3 loop: CASSYSVVAGPYGYTF. In DNA, the CDR3 is TGTGCCAGCAGTTACTCAGTGGTCGCAGGTCCCTATGGCTACACCTTC.

This chain joins TRBV10-3 and TRBJ2-7; possible D gene TRBD1, 5 bases. The germline V gene has CDR1 ENHRY and CDR2 SYGVKD. The CDR3 runs 13 residues. V lost 5 bases, J lost 2 bases, and 10 bases lay in between. CDR3: CAISLTETYEQYF. As DNA, the CDR3 is TGTGCCATCAGTTTGACAGAAACCTACGAGCAGTACTTC.

J is TRBJ1-2 and V is TRBV5-1; D is perhaps TRBD1 (5 bases). Germline values: CDR1 SGHRS, CDR2 YFSETQ. V dropped 2 bases and J dropped 8 bases, with 10 bases sitting between them. This CDR3 comprises 12 residues. CDR3 protein: CASSFGGWGYTF. CDR3 nucleotide sequence: TGCGCCAGCAGCTTCGGGGGATGGGGCTACACCTTC.

This chain links TRBV7-9 with TRBJ1-2; D unresolved. Germline-derived CDR1 and CDR2 are SEHNR and FQNEAQ (reference sequence). The V and J ends lost 1 base and 6 bases respectively, with 9 bases between them. The CDR3 is 13 amino acids. CDR3 sequence reads: CASSLVKRDGYTF. The CDR3 DNA reads as TGTGCCAGCAGCTTAGTAAAGAGGGATGGCTACACCTTC.

V gene TRBV19 combines with J gene TRBJ1-1; 9 bases line up with TRBD1. This CDR3 has 15 amino acids. V shed 8 bases and J 0 bases; nucleotides not matched to a gene: 7. Germline loops: CDR1 LNHDA, CDR2 SQIVND (reference sequence). This chain's CDR3 is CASGSGQGVNTEAFF. CDR3 bases: TGTGCCAGTGGGTCGGGACAGGGCGTGAACACTGAAGCTTTCTTT.

The V gene is TRBV15, the J gene TRBJ2-5, with D perhaps TRBD1 (5 bases). The DNA end favors TRBJ2-7, so the J call may be wrong. Germline loops: CDR1 LNHNV, CDR2 YYDKDF (reference sequence). The CDR3 loop spans 12 amino acids. CDR3 in DNA: TGTGCCACCAGCAGAGTCCAGGGCGAGCAGTACTTC. Translating gives CATSRVQGEQYF.

This sequence joins TRBV6-1 and TRBJ2-7; possibly TRBD1 for D (6 bases). Trimming pared 0 bases from V and 3 bases from J, leaving 18 bases between. The length of the CDR3 is 17 residues. From germline, CDR1 is MNHNS and CDR2 SASEGT. The CDR3 protein is CASSEALRGHTIYEQYF. The CDR3 bases are TGTGCCAGCAGTGAAGCGCTTCGGGGACACACCATCTACGAGCAGTACTTC.

The genes are TRBV4-1 and TRBJ2-7; TRBD1 agrees at 10 bases. The CDR3 sequence is 15 residues long. Germline V gene sequence: CDR1 MGHRA, CDR2 YSYEKL. Germline trimming cut 4 bases from V and 6 bases from J; bases unmatched to any gene: 9. The CDR3 nucleotides read TGCGCCAGCAGCCTAATGCCGGGACAGGGGTCCGAGCAGTACTTC. Translating it yields CASSLMPGQGSEQYF.

The CDR3 DNA sequence: TGTGCCAGCAGTTTATACCGGCCCTCAGGAAAACTGTTTTTT. Amino acid sequence: CASSLYRPSGKLFF. This chain links TRBV6-5 with TRBJ1-4; no reliable D call. The CDR3 is 14 amino acids. Germline V gene sequence: CDR1 MNHEY, CDR2 SVGAGI. With 4 bases removed from V and 10 bases from J, the gap between germline ends came to 16 bases.

As concerns this clone: The same CDR3 arises from other DNA sequences in this sample as well. The genes are TRBV2 and TRBJ2-5; D perhaps matches TRBD1 (5 bases). CDR1 SNHLY and CDR2 FYNNEI come from the germline V gene. V was trimmed by 2 bases and J by 1 base, leaving 5 bases between them. This CDR3 is 13 amino acids long. The DNA for the CDR3 is TGTGCCAGCAGTGAACAGGGCCAAGAGACCCAGTACTTC. It is translated as CASSEQGQETQYF.